This is a list of T cell receptor beta chains from one sample in a study of control samples from healthy donors and cancer patients. Profiled with immunoSEQ multiplex PCR; TCRdb holds only in-frame clones, not every one. The profile shows about 170,000 clones, about 94% of them singletons. The specimen sequenced was blood. These receptors all stem from a woman aged 55-69 years in good health. Each CDR3 is given with its conserved first and last residue. A D gene is named only where the DNA matches it firmly. The size field is filled for only some rows; it gives once, few, many or a size class.

d_call	clone_size	v_call	j_call	cdr3_nt	cdr3_aa
.	.	TRBV27	TRBJ1-2	TGTGCCAGCAGTTTATCCCACGTCTATGGCTACACCTTC	CASSLSHVYGYTF
.	.	TRBV7-3	TRBJ2-2	TGTGCCAGCAGCCCCAGGGACGGGGAGCTGTTTTTT	CASSPRDGELFF
.	few	TRBV7-2	TRBJ1-3	TGTGCCAGCAGCTCCGCCGGGACCCAGGGAAACACCATATATTTT	CASSSAGTQGNTIYF
.	.	TRBV7-2	TRBJ1-6	TGTGCCAGCAGCTTAGTCGCTGGGGTAAGGAATAATTCACCCCTCCACTTT	CASSLVAGVRNNSPLHF
.	.	TRBV10-3	TRBJ2-3	TGTGCCATCAGTGAGTCTAAAGATACGCAGTATTTT	CAISESKDTQYF
.	.	TRBV29-1	TRBJ2-3	TGCAGCGCTTCTCGAGCCTCGGACCTCACAGATACGCAGTATTTT	CSASRASDLTDTQYF
TRBD1	.	TRBV27	TRBJ2-3	TGTGCCAGCAGCTCCCACGGACAGGGAAGGACAGATACGCAGTATTTT	CASSSHGQGRTDTQYF
TRBD1	.	TRBV7-9	TRBJ1-4	TGTGCCAGCAGCGGACCGGGACAGGGGATGACTAATGAAAAACTGTTTTTT	CASSGPGQGMTNEKLFF
TRBD2	.	TRBV30	TRBJ2-5	TGTGCCTGGAGTGCCAGGGGTAGCGGGGGAGAAGAGACCCAGTACTTC	CAWSARGSGGEETQYF
TRBD2	.	TRBV6-6	TRBJ2-7	TGTGCCAGCTCCCCGGGGGGGAGCTACGAGCAGTACTTC	CASSPGGSYEQYF
TRBD1	once	TRBV5-4	TRBJ1-2	TGTGCCAGCAGCTTGGCCGGGACAGGGTCGAGCTACACCTTC	CASSLAGTGSSYTF
.	.	TRBV12-3/TRBV12-4	TRBJ1-1	TGTGCCAGCAGAAACCCCGGGACTGAAGCTTTCTTT	CASRNPGTEAFF
.	.	TRBV25-1	TRBJ1-4	TGTGCCAGCAGTGACCCCAGGGTCGCGTCGGAAAAACTGTTTTTT	CASSDPRVASEKLFF
TRBD1	once	TRBV7-2	TRBJ1-2	TGTGCCAGCAGCTCTGAGGGACAGGGAATTTATGGCTACACCTTC	CASSSEGQGIYGYTF
.	.	TRBV7-3	TRBJ1-2	TGTGCCAGCAGCTTAACGTTCGGCGGCCAGGATGGCTACACCTTC	CASSLTFGGQDGYTF
.	.	TRBV29-1	TRBJ1-2	TGCAGCGTTGTAAGACAGGCTTCCTCGGGCTATGGCTACACCTTC	CSVVRQASSGYGYTF
.	.	TRBV7-9	TRBJ1-6	TGTGCCAGCAGCCGCCAGGATTCACCCCTCCACTTT	CASSRQDSPLHF
TRBD2	.	TRBV9	TRBJ2-7	TGTGCCAGCAGCGTAGTAGGGCTAGCGGACGACCTCGGCGAGCAGTACTTC	CASSVVGLADDLGEQYF
TRBD1	.	TRBV2	TRBJ1-5	TGTGCCAGCAGTGCCAGGGGGTTTCAGCCCCAGCATTTT	CASSARGFQPQHF
.	.	TRBV7-2	TRBJ1-2	TGTGCCAGCAGCTTAGATCAGGGGTCCGCCTATGGCTACACCTTC	CASSLDQGSAYGYTF
.	once	TRBV18	TRBJ2-3	TGTGCCAGCTCACCCGGGACCATCACAGATACGCAGTATTTT	CASSPGTITDTQYF
.	.	TRBV11-3	TRBJ2-2	TGTGCCAGCAGTCCAATCGGGGTTGGCGGGGAGCTGTTTTTT	CASSPIGVGGELFF
TRBD2	.	TRBV6-2/TRBV6-3	TRBJ2-3	TGTGCCAGCAGTTCCGGTGGAGCGGGGGCAGCAGATACGCAGTATTTT	CASSSGGAGAADTQYF
TRBD2	.	TRBV25-1	TRBJ2-3	TGTGCCAGTAACACGCCGCGGGGGGATACGCAGTATTTT	CASNTPRGDTQYF
.	.	TRBV7-2	TRBJ1-4	TGTGCCAGCGGCATAGCAACTAATGAAAAACTGTTTTTT	CASGIATNEKLFF
.	.	TRBV3-1/TRBV3-2	TRBJ2-1	TGTGCCAGCAGCCAAGGAACGGAAGGTGAGCAGTTCTTC	CASSQGTEGEQFF
.	.	TRBV2	TRBJ2-5	TGTGCCAGCAGGAGCGGGAGGACAGGGGTATTGGAGACCCAGTACTTC	CASRSGRTGVLETQYF
TRBD1	.	TRBV6-5	TRBJ1-2	TGTGCCAGCAGGGATACAGGGGGATACTATGGCTACACCTTC	CASRDTGGYYGYTF
.	.	TRBV7-9	TRBJ1-1	TGTGCCAGCAGCTTAGAACCCTTAATGAGCGGGGATACTGAAGCTTTCTTT	CASSLEPLMSGDTEAFF
.	.	TRBV30	TRBJ1-3	TGTGCCTGGAGGCGGACGGGGGGAAACACCATATATTTT	CAWRRTGGNTIYF
TRBD2	.	TRBV9	TRBJ2-3	TGTGCCAGCAGCTCAAGGACTAGCGGGGGGGCTACGCAGTATTTT	CASSSRTSGGATQYF
TRBD2	.	TRBV6-5	TRBJ2-1	TGTGCCAGCACCCCGGGGTCGGGGGGGCACAATGAGCAGTTCTTC	CASTPGSGGHNEQFF
TRBD2	.	TRBV7-9	TRBJ2-5	TGTGCCAGCAGCCATCCGTTGGGGGAGGGACAAGAGACCCAGTACTTC	CASSHPLGEGQETQYF
.	.	TRBV6-2/TRBV6-3	TRBJ1-5	TGTGCCAGCAGTTACTCCCAATGGCGACAGGAACTATATAGCAATCAGCCCCAGCATTTT	CASSYSQWRQELYSNQPQHF
.	.	TRBV10-3	TRBJ2-2	TGTGCCATCAGTAGGGAGTACACCGGGGAGCTGTTTTTT	CAISREYTGELFF
.	.	TRBV18	TRBJ1-5	TGTGCCAGCTCATTCAGGGATAGCAATCAGCCCCAGCATTTT	CASSFRDSNQPQHF
TRBD2	.	TRBV14	TRBJ2-3	TGTGCCAGCAGCCACCATCGTGGCGGGGGGGAAGATACGCAGTATTTT	CASSHHRGGGEDTQYF
.	.	TRBV18	TRBJ1-1	TGTGCCAGCTCACCCTTAAACAGGGACCAAGCTTTCTTT	CASSPLNRDQAFF
.	.	TRBV4-3	TRBJ2-7	TGCGCCAGCAGTCCGGTCGGGAGTACCTCCTCCTACGAGCAGTACTTC	CASSPVGSTSSYEQYF
.	.	TRBV7-2	TRBJ1-1	TGTGCCAGCAGCCCGTTACCCAAAGCTTTCTTT	CASSPLPKAFF
TRBD1	.	TRBV7-2	TRBJ1-2	TGTGCCAGCAGCTTAGGACAGGGAATGGGCGGCTATGGCTACACCTTC	CASSLGQGMGGYGYTF